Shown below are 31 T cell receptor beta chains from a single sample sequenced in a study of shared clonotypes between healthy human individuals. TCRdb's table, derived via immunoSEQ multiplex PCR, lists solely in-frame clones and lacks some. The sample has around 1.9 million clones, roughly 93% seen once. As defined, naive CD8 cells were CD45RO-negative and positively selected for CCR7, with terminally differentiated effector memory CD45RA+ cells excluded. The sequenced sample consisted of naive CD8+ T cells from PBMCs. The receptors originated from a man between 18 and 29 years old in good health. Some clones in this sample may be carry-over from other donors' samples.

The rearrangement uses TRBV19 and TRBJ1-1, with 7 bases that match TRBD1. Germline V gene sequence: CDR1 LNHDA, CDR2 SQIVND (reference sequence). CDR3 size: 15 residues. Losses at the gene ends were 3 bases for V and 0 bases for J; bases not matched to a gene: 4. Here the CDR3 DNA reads TGTGCCAGTAGTATGGGACAGATCATGAACACTGAAGCTTTCTTT. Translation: CASSMGQIMNTEAFF.

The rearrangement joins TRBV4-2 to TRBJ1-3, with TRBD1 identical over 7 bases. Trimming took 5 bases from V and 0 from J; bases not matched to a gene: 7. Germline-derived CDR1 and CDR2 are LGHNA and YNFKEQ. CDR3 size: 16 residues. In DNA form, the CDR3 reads TGTGCCAGCAGCTGGGACAGAACAATCTCTGGAAACACCATATATTTT. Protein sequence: CASSWDRTISGNTIYF.

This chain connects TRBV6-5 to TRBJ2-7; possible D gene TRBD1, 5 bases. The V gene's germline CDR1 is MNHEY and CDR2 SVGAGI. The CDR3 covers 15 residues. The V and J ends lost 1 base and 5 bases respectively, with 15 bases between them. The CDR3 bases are TGTGCCAGCAGTTACTTGGCAGGGCCAAGGAACGAGCAGTACTTC. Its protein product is CASSYLAGPRNEQYF.

The CDR3 region is CASSLVLAGTPSYEQYF. DNA of the CDR3: TGCGCCAGCAGCTTGGTCCTAGCGGGAACCCCCTCCTACGAGCAGTACTTC. The J gene is TRBJ2-7, the V gene TRBV5-1, with TRBD2 identical over 9 bases. The CDR3 sequence is 17 residues long. CDR1 is SGHRS and CDR2 is YFSETQ in the germline V gene. Germline trimming cut 0 bases from V and 0 bases from J; bases unmatched to any gene: 7.

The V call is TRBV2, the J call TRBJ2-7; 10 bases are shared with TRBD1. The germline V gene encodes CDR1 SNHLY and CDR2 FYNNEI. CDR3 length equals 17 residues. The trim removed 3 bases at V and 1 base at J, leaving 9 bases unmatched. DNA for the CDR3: TGTGCCAGCAGTGAGTATGGGACAGGGGCCAATTCCTACGAGCAGTACTTC. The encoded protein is CASSEYGTGANSYEQYF.

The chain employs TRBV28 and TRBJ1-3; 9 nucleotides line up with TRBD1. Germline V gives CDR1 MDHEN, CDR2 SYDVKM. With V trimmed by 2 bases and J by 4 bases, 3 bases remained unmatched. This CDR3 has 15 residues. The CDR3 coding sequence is TGTGCCAGCAGTTTAATGGGACAGGGAGGAAACACCATATATTTT. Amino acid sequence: CASSLMGQGGNTIYF. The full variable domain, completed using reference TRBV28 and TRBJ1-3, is DVKVTQSSRYLVKRTGEKVFLECVQDMDHENMFWYRQDPGLGLRLIYFSYDVKMKEKGDIPEGYSVSREKKERFSLILESASTNQTSMYLCASSLMGQGGNTIYFGEGSWLTVV.

CDR3 in amino acids: CASSYRTGPYEQYF. In DNA form, the CDR3 reads TGTGCCAGCAGTTACAGGACAGGGCCCTACGAGCAGTACTTC. V is TRBV6-5 and J is TRBJ2-7, with 8 bases aligning to TRBD1. V dropped 2 bases and J dropped 2; count of bases not matched to a gene: 2. This CDR3 comprises 14 residues. CDR1 and CDR2 from the germline V gene are MNHEY and SVGAGI.

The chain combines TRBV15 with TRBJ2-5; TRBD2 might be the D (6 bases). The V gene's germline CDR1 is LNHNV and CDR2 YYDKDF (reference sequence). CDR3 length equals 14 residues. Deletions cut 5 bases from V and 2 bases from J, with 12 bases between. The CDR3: CATSPPGGQETQYF. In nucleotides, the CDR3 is TGTGCCACCAGCCCTCCTGGGGGGCAAGAGACCCAGTACTTC.

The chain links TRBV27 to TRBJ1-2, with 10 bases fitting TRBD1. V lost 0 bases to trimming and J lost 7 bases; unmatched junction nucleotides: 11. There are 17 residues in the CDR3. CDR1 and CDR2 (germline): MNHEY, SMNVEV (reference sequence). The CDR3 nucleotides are TGTGCCAGCAGTTTATCGAGTCCCGGGGGGACAGGGGCTGGCTACACCTTC. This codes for CASSLSSPGGTGAGYTF.

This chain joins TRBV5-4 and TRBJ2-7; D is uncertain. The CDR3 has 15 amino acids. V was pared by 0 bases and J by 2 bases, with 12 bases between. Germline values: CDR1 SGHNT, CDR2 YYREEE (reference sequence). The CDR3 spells CASSLGQEKTYEQYF. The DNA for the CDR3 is TGTGCCAGCAGCTTGGGTCAGGAAAAAACCTACGAGCAGTACTTC.

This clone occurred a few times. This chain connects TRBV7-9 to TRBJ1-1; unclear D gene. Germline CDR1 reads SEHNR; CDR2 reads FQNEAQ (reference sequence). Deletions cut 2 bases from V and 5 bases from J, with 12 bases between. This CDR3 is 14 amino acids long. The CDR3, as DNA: TGTGCCAGCAGCTTAACCACCTTTCGGACTGAAGCTTTCTTT. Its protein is CASSLTTFRTEAFF.

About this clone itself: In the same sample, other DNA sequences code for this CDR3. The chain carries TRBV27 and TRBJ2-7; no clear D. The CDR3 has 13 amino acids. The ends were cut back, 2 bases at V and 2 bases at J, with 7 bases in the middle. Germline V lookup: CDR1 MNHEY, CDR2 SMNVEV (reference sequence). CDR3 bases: TGTGCCAGCAGTTTACTTAACACCTACGAGCAGTACTTC. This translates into CASSLLNTYEQYF.

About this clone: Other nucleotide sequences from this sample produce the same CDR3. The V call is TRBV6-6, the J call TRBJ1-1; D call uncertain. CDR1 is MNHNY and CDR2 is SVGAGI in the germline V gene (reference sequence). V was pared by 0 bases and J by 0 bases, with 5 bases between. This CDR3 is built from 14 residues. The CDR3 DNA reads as TGTGCCAGCAGTTACTCCGGGGTGAACACTGAAGCTTTCTTT. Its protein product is CASSYSGVNTEAFF.

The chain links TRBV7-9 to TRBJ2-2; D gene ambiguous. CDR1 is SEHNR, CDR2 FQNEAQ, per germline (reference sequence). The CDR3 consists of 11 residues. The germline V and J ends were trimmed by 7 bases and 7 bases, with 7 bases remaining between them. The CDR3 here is CASNWDGELFF. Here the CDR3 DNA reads TGTGCCAGCAACTGGGACGGGGAGCTGTTTTTT.

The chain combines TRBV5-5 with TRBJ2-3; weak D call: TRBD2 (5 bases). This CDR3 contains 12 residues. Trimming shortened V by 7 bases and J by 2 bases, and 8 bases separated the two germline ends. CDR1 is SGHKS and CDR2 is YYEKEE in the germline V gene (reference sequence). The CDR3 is CASGSFTDTQYF. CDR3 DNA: TGTGCCAGCGGGAGTTTCACAGATACGCAGTATTTT.

CDR3 DNA sequence: TGTGCCAGCAGTTCACAGAGGTCCCCGGGGAATGAGCAGTTCTTC. Translating gives CASSSQRSPGNEQFF. V usage is TRBV27 and J usage is TRBJ2-1; a weak D match, TRBD2 (5 bases). The germline CDR1 and CDR2 sequences are MNHEY and SMNVEV (reference sequence). The CDR3 is made up of 15 amino acids. V was trimmed by 4 bases and J by 7 bases, leaving 17 bases between them.

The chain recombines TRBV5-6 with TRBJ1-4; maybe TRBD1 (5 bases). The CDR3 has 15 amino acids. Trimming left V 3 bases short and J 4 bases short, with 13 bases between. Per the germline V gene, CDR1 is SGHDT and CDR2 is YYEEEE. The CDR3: CASSWGTERNEKLFF. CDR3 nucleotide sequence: TGTGCCAGCAGCTGGGGGACGGAGCGTAATGAAAAACTGTTTTTT.

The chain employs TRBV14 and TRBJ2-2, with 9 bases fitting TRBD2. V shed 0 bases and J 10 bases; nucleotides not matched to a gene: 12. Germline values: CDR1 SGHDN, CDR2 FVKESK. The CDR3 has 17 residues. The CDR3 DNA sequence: TGTGCCAGCAGCCAAGATCGACGGCTAGCGGGAAGGGAGGAGCTGTTTTTT. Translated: CASSQDRRLAGREELFF.

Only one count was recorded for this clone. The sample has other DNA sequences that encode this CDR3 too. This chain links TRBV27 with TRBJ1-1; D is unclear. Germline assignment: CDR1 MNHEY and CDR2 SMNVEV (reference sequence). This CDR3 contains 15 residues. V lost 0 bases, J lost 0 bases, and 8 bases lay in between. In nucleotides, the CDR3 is TGTGCCAGCAGTTTATCCTCGGGCGTGAACACTGAAGCTTTCTTT. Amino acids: CASSLSSGVNTEAFF.

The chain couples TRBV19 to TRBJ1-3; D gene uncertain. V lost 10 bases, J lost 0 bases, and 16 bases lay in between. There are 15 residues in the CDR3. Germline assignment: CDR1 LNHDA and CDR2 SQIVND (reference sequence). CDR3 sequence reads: CATSTPRLSGNTIYF. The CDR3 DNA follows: TGTGCCACTTCGACCCCGAGACTCTCTGGAAACACCATATATTTT.

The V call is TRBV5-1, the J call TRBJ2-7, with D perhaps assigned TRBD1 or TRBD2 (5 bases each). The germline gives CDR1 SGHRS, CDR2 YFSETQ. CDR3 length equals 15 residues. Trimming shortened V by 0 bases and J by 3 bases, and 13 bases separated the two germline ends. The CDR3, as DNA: TGCGCCAGCAGCTTGGGGGGACCCCGATACTACGAGCAGTACTTC. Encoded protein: CASSLGGPRYYEQYF.

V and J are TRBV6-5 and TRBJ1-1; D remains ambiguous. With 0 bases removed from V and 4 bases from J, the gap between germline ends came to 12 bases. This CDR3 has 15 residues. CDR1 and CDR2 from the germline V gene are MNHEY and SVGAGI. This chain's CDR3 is CASSYSTAGSTEAFF. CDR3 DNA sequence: TGTGCCAGCAGTTACTCGACGGCGGGGTCCACTGAAGCTTTCTTT.

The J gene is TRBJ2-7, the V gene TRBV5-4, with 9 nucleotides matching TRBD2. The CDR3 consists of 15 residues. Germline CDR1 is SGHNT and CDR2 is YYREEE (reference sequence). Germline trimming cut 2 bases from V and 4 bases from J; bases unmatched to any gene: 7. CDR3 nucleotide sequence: TGTGCCAGCAGCTTATTGACTAGCGGCTCATACGAGCAGTACTTC. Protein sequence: CASSLLTSGSYEQYF.

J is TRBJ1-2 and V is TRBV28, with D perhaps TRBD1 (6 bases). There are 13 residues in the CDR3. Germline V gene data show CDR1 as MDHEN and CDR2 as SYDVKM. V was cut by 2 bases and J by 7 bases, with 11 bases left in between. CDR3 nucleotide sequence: TGTGCCAGCAGTTTAATCAACAGGGTTGGCTACACCTTC. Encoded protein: CASSLINRVGYTF.

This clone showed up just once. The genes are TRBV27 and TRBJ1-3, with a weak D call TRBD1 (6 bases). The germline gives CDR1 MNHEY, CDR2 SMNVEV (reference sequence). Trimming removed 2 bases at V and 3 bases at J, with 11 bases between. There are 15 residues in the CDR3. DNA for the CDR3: TGTGCCAGCAGTTTAGGAGGGACAATTGGAAACACCATATATTTT. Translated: CASSLGGTIGNTIYF.

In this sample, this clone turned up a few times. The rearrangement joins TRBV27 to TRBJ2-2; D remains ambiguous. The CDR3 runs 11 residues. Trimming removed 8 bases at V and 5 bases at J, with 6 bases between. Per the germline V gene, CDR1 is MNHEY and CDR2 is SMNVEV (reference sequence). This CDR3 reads CASGRTGELFF. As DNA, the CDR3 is TGTGCCAGCGGCAGAACCGGGGAGCTGTTTTTT.

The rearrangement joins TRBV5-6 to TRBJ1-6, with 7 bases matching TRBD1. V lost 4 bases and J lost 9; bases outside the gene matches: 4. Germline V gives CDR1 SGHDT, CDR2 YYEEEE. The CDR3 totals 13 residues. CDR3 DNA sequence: TGTGCCAGCAGCGCGGGACAGTTTTCACCCCTCCACTTT. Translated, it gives CASSAGQFSPLHF.

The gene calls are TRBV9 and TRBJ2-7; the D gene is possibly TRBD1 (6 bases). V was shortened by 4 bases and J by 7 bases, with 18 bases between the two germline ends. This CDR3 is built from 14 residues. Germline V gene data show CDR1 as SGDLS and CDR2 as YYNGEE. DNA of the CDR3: TGTGCCAGCAGCCCGCGAACACAGGGAGTTGAGCAGTACTTC. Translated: CASSPRTQGVEQYF.

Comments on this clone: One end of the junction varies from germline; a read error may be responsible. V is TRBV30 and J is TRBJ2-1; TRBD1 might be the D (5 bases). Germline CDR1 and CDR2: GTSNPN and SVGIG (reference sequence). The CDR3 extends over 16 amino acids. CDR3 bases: TGTGCCTGGAGTCCCAGACAGACTTACTCCTGCAATGAGCAGTTCTTC. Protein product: CAWSPRQTYSCNEQFF. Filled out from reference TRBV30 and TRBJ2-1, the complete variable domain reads SQTIHQWPATLVQPVGSPLSLECTVEGTSNPNLYWYRQAAGRGLQLLFYSVGIGQISSEVPQNLSASRPQDRQFILSSKKLLLSDSGFYLCAWSPRQTYSCNEQFFGPGTRLTVL.

The CDR3 spells CASSPGTSGLFSYEQYF. The CDR3 bases are TGCGCCAGCAGCCCCGGGACTAGCGGGCTTTTTTCCTACGAGCAGTACTTC. The chain couples TRBV4-3 to TRBJ2-7; 12 bases are shared with TRBD2. CDR1 and CDR2 from the germline V gene are LGHNA and YSLEER. This CDR3 has 17 amino acids. J lost 1 base, V lost 4 bases, and 8 bases had no gene match.

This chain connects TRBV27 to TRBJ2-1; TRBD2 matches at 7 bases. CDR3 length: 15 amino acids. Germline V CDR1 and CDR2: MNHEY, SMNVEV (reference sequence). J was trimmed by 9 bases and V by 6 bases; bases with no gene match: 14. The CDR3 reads CASRPVGREFSEQFF. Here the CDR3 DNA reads TGTGCCAGCAGGCCGGTCGGGCGGGAGTTTTCTGAGCAGTTCTTC.